This T cell receptor beta chain came from a study of a mutant IDH1 vaccine in newly diagnosed glioma. The wider study: At weeks 1, 3, 5, 7, 11, 15, 19 and 23, patients received a vaccination, eight in all. Patients arrived already treated with radiotherapy, temozolomide, or both, most having had both. The start of vaccination came 4-6 weeks after radiotherapy alone, or with temozolomide cycles.

The data were produced by immunoSEQ multiplex PCR, yet TCRdb's version contains in-frame clones alone and is incomplete. In the table there are 95,000 to 120,000 clones, almost 90% of which are singletons. The CDR3 is 13 amino acids. Per germline, CDR1 SGHKS and CDR2 YYEKEE (reference sequence). The V segment lost 4 bases and the J segment 5 bases; nucleotides outside the gene matches: 5. Time point: week 11, during vaccination. The content of each vaccine dose was 300 ug of mutant IDH1 20-mer peptide, and topical imiquimod accompanied it. As concerns this clone: The antigen is undetermined.

The sample consisted of PBMCs, taken from a glioma patient whose treatment included an IDH1 peptide vaccine. The V gene is TRBV5-5, the J gene TRBJ2-5, with TRBD1 identical over 7 bases. The sequence was obtained from a woman in her 50s with glioma. DNA for the CDR3: TGTGCCAGCAGCGCACAGGGGTGGGAGACCCAGTACTTC. It encodes CASSAQGWETQYF.